This T cell receptor (beta chain) originates from a study of T cells in Graves' hyperthyroidism and ophthalmopathy. This clonotype was seen many times. Its antigen is as yet unknown. The CDR3 runs to 12 residues. CDR1 is GTSNPN, CDR2 SVGIG, per germline (reference sequence). Trimming removed 4 bases at V and 3 bases at J, with 9 bases between. Study conclusions and caveats: Blood also contained most expanded thyroid clonotypes above 0.001.

RNA transcripts served as the template for amplifying TCR beta CDR3 regions. During a first-round RT-PCR of the TCR CDR3, the HTBI primer set was used. One entry per CDR3 protein, called by TCRdb with MiXCR from the multiplex PCR reads. The table includes nearly 600,000 distinct CDR3 sequences, 14% detected once. This receptor was obtained from a woman in her 30s with Graves' hyperthyroidism that later progressed to Graves' ophthalmopathy. Sequencing input: blood. The chain joins TRBV30 to TRBJ1-2; D is possibly TRBD1 (5 bases). CDR3 amino acids: CAWIQGYYGYTF. The CDR3 region has the DNA TGTGCCTGGATCCAGGGCTACTATGGCTACACCTTC.